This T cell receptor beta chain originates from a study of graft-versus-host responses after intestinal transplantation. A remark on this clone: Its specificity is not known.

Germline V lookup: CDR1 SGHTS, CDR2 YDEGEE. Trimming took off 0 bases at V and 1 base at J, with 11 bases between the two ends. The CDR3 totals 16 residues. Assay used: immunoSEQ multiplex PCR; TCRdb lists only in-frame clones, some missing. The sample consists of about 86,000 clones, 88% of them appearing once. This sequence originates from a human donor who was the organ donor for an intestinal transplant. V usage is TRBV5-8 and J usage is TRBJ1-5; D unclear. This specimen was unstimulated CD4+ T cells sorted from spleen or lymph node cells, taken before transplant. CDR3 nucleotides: TGTGCCAGCAGCTTGGGATCCGGGATGAGCAATCAGCCCCAGCATTTT. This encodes CASSLGSGMSNQPQHF.